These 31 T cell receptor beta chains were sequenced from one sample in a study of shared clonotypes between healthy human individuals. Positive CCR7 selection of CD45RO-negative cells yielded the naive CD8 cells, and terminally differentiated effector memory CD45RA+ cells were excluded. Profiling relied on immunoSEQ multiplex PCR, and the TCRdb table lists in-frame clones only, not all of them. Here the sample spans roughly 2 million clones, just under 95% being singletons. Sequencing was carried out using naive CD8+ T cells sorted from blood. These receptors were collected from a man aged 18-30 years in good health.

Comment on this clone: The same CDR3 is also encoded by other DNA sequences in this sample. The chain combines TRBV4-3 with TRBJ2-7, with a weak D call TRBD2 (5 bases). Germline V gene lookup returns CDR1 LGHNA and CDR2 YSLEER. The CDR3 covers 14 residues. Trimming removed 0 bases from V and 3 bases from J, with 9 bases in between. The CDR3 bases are TGCGCCAGCAGCCAAGATGAGGGCGGCTACGAGCAGTACTTC. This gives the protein CASSQDEGGYEQYF.

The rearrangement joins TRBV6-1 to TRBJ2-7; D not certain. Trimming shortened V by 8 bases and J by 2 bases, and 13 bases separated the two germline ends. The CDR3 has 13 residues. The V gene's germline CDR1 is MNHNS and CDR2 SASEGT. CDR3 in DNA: TGTGCCAGCGAATCCCCCCAGGCCTACGAGCAGTACTTC. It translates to CASESPQAYEQYF.

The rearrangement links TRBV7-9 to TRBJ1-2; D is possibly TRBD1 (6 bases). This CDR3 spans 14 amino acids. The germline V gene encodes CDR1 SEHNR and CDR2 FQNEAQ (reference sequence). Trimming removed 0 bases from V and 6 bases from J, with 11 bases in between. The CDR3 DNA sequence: TGTGCCAGCAGCTTAGCGAGCGGGGGCGATGGCTACACCTTC. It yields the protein CASSLASGGDGYTF.

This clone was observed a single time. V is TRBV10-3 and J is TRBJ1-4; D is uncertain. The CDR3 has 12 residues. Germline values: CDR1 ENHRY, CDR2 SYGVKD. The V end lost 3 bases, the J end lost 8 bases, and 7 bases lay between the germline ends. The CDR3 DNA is TGTGCCATCAGTGATTCATGGGAAAAACTGTTTTTT. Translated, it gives CAISDSWEKLFF.

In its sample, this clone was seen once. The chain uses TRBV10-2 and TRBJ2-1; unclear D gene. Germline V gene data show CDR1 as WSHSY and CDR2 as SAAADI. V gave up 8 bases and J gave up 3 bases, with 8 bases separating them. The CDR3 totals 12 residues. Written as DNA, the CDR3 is TGCGCCAGCGAAGACTTCTACAATGAGCAGTTCTTC. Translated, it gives CASEDFYNEQFF.

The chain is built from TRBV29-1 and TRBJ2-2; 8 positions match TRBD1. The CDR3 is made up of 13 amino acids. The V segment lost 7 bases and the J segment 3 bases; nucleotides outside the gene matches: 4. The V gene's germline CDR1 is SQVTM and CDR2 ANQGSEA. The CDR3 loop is CSAYRGDTGELFF. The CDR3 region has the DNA TGCAGCGCCTACAGGGGGGACACCGGGGAGCTGTTTTTT.

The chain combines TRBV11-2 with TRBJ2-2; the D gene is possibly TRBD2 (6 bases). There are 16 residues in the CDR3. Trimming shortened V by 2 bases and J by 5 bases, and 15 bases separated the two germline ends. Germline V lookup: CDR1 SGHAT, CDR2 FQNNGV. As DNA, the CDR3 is TGTGCCAGCAGCTTAATGGGCGGGACGATTACCGGGGAGCTGTTTTTT. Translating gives CASSLMGGTITGELFF.

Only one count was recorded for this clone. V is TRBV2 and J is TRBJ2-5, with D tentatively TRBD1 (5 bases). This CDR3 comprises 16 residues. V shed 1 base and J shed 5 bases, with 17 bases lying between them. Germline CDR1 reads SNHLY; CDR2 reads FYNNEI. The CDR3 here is CASSEVRAGIMETQYF. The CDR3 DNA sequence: TGTGCCAGCAGTGAAGTCCGGGCAGGGATTATGGAGACCCAGTACTTC.

CDR3 loop: CASSPESVTDTQYF. The CDR3 DNA follows: TGTGCCAGCAGCCCGGAAAGCGTCACAGATACGCAGTATTTT. The genes are TRBV7-6 and TRBJ2-3; unclear D gene. Trimming took off 5 bases at V and 2 bases at J, with 11 bases between the two ends. The length of the CDR3 is 14 residues. Germline V CDR1 and CDR2: SGHVS, FNYEAQ. The entire variable domain, with the rest obtained from reference TRBV7-6 and TRBJ2-3, is as follows: GAGVSQSPRYKVTKRGQDVALRCDPISGHVSLYWYRQALGQGPEFLTYFNYEAQQDKSGLPNDRFSAERPEGSISTLTIQRTEQRDSAMYRCASSPESVTDTQYFGPGTRLTVL.

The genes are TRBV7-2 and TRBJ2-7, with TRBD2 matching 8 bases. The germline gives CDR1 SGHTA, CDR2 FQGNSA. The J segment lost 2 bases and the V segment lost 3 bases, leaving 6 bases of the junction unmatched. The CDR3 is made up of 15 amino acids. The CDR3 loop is CASSFPRGGAYEQYF. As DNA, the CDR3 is TGTGCCAGCAGCTTCCCCCGGGGGGGGGCCTACGAGCAGTACTTC.

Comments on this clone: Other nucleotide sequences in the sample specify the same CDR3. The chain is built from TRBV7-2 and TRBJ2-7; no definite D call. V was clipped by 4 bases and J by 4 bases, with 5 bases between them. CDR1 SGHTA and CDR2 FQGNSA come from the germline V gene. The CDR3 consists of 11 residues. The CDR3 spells CASSSAYEQYF. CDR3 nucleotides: TGTGCCAGCAGCTCGGCTTACGAGCAGTACTTC.

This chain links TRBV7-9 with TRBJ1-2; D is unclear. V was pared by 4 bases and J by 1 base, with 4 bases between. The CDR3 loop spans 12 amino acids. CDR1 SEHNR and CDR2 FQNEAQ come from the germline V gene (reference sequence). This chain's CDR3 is CASSYSNYGYTF. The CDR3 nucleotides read TGTGCCAGCAGCTACAGTAACTATGGCTACACCTTC.

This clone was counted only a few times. CDR3 region: CASSDLRTGELFF. The CDR3 DNA reads as TGCGCCAGCAGTGACCTTAGAACCGGGGAGCTGTTTTTT. The chain has TRBV10-1 and TRBJ2-2; D not resolved. This CDR3 is built from 13 residues. In germline, CDR1 is WNHNN, CDR2 SYGVQD (reference sequence). The V gene lost 3 bases and the J gene lost 5 bases, with 7 bases spanning the gap.

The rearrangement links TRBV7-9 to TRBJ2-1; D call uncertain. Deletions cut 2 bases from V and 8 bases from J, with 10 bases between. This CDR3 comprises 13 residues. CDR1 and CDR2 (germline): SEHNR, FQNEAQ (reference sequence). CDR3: CASSLSPADEQFF. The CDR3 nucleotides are TGTGCCAGCAGCTTATCCCCCGCCGATGAGCAGTTCTTC.

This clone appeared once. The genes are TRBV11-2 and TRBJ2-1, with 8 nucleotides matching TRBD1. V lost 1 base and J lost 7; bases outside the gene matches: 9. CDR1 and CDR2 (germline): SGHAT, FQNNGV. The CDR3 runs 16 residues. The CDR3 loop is CASSLAGSGQVNEQFF. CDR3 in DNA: TGTGCCAGCAGCTTAGCTGGCTCGGGACAGGTTAATGAGCAGTTCTTC.

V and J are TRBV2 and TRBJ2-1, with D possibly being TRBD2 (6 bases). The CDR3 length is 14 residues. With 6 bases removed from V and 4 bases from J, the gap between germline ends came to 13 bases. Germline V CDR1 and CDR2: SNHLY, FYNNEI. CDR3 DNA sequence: TGTGCCAGCAGGGCTAGCGATCTTTACAATGAGCAGTTCTTC. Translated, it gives CASRASDLYNEQFF.

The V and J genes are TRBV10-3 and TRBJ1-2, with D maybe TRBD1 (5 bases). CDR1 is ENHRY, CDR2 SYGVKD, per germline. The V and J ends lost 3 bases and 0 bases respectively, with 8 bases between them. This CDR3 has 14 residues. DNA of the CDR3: TGTGCCATCAGTGACGACAGATCTAACTATGGCTACACCTTC. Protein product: CAISDDRSNYGYTF.

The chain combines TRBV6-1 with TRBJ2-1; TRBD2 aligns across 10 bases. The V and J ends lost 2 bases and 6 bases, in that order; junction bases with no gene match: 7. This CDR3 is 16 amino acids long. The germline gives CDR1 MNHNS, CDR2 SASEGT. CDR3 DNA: TGTGCCAGCAGTGAACTAGCGGGAGTTCTGGGCAATGAGCAGTTCTTC. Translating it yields CASSELAGVLGNEQFF.

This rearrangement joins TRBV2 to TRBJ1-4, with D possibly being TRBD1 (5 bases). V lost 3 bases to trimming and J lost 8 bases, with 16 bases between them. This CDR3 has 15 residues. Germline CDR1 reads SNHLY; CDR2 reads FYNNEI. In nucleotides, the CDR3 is TGTGCCAGCAGTGACGACCCGGGGCTATACGAAAAACTGTTTTTT. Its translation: CASSDDPGLYEKLFF. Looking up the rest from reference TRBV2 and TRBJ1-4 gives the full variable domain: EPEVTQTPSHQVTQMGQEVILRCVPISNHLYFYWYRQILGQKVEFLVSFYNNEISEKSEIFDDQFSVERPDGSNFTLKIRSTKLEDSAMYFCASSDDPGLYEKLFFGSGTQLSVL.

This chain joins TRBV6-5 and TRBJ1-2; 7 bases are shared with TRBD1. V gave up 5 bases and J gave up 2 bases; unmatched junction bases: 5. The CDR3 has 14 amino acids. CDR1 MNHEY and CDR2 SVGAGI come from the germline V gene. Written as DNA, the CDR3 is TGTGCCAGCAGTCGGACAGGCGAGAACTATGGCTACACCTTC. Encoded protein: CASSRTGENYGYTF.

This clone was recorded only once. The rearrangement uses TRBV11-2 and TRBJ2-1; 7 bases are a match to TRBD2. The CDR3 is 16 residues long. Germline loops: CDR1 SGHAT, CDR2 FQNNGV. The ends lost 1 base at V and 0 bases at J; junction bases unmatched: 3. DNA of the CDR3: TGTGCCAGCAGCTTAGTCGCTAGCGGCTCCTACAATGAGCAGTTCTTC. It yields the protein CASSLVASGSYNEQFF.

The CDR3, as DNA: TGTGCCAGCAGTTTTGGGCAGGGAAAATACGAGCAGTACTTC. It encodes CASSFGQGKYEQYF. V and J are TRBV28 and TRBJ2-7; a weak D match, TRBD1 (5 bases). Per the germline V gene, CDR1 is MDHEN and CDR2 is SYDVKM. There are 14 residues in the CDR3. V was cut by 3 bases and J by 4 bases, with 13 bases left in between.

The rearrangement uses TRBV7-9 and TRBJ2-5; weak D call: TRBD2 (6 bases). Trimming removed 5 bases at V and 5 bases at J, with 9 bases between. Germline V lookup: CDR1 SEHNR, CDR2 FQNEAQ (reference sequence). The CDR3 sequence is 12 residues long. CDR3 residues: CASSPDYETQYF. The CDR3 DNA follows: TGTGCCAGCAGCCCGGACTATGAGACCCAGTACTTC.

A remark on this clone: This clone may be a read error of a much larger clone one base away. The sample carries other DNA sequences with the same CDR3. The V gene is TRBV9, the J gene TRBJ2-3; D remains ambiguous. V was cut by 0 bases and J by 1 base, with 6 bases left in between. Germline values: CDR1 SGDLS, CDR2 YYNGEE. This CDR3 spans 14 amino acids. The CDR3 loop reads CASSVGVGTDTQYF. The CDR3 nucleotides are TGTGCCAGCAGCGTAGGGGTGGGCACAGATACGCAGTATTTT.

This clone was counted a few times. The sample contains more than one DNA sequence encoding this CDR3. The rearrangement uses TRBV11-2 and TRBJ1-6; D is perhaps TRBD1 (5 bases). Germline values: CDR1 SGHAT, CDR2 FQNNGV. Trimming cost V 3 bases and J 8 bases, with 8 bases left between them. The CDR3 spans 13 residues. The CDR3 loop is CASSLGGYSPLHF. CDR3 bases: TGTGCCAGCAGCTTGGGGGGTTATTCACCCCTCCACTTT.

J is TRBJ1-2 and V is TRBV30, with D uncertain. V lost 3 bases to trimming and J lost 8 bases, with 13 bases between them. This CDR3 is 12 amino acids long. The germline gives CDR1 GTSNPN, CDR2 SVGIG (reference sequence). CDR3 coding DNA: TGTGCCTGGAGAGGGAATACGCCCGGCTACACCTTC. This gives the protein CAWRGNTPGYTF.

The DNA for the CDR3 is TGTGCCAGCAGTGGCGCCGGGACAGGGGATAGGCTGTATAGTACCGGGGAGCTGTTTTTT. This codes for CASSGAGTGDRLYSTGELFF. The chain joins TRBV6-1 to TRBJ2-2; 10 bases align to TRBD1. This CDR3 is built from 20 residues. The trim removed 4 bases at V and 5 bases at J, leaving 19 bases unmatched. CDR1 MNHNS and CDR2 SASEGT come from the germline V gene.

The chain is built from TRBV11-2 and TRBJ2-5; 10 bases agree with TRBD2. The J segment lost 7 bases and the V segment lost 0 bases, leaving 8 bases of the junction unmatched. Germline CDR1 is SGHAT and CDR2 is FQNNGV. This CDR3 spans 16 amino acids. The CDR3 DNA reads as TGTGCCAGCAGCTTAGAGGCTAGCGGGAGTGGGGGGACCCAGTACTTC. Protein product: CASSLEASGSGGTQYF.

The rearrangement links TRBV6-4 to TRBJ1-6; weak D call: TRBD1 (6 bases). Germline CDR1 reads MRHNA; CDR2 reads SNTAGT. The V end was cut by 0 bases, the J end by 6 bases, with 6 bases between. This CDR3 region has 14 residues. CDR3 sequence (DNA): TGTGCCAGCAGTGACTCGGGGGCTAATTCACCCCTCCACTTT. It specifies CASSDSGANSPLHF.

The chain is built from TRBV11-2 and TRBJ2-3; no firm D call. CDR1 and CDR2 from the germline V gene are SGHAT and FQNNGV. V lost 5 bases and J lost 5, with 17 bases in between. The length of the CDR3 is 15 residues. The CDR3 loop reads CASSAWTVREDTQYF. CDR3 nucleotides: TGTGCCAGCAGCGCCTGGACGGTTCGAGAAGATACGCAGTATTTT.

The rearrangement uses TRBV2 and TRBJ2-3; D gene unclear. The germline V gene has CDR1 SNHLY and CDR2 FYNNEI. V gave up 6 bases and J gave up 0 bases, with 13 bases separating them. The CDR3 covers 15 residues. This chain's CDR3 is CASSSTASSTDTQYF. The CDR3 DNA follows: TGTGCCAGCAGCTCCACAGCGTCAAGCACAGATACGCAGTATTTT.